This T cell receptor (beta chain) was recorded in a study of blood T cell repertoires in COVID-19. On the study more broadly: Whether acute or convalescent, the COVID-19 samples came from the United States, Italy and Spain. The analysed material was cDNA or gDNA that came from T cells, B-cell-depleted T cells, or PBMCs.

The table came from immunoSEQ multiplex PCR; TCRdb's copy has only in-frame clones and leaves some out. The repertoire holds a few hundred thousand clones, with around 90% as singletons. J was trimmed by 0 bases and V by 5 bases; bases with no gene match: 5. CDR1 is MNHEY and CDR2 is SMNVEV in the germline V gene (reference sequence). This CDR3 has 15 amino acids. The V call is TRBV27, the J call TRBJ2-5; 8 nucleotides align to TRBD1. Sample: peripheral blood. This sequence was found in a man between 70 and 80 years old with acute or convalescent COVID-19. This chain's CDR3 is CASSPGQAYQETQYF. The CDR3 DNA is TGTGCCAGCAGTCCGGGACAGGCGTACCAAGAGACCCAGTACTTC.